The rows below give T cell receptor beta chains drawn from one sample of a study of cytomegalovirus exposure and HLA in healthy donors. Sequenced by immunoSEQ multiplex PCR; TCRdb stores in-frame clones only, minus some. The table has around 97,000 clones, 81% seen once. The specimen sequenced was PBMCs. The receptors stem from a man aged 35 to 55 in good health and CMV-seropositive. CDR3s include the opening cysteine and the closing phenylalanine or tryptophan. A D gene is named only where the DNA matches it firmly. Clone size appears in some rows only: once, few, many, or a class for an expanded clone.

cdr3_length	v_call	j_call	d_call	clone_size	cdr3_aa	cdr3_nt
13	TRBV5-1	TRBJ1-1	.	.	CASSLATLSEAFF	TGCGCCAGCAGCTTAGCGACCCTGTCTGAAGCTTTCTTT
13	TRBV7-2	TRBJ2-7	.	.	CASSPQLHYEQYF	TGTGCCAGCAGCCCGCAACTACACTACGAGCAGTACTTC
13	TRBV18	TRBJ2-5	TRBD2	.	CASSPTSSETQYF	TGTGCCAGCTCACCGACTAGCTCTGAGACCCAGTACTTC
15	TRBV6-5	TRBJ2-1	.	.	CASTPPGSSYNEQFF	TGTGCCAGCACCCCACCCGGGAGCTCCTACAATGAGCAGTTCTTC
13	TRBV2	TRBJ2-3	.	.	CASRLQGPDTQYF	TGTGCCAGCAGGTTGCAGGGCCCAGATACGCAGTATTTT
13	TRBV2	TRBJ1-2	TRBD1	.	CASRDRELGGYTF	TGTGCCAGCAGGGACAGGGAGCTGGGTGGCTACACCTTC
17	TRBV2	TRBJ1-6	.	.	CASSDGRGSGQNSPLHF	TGTGCCAGCAGTGATGGGAGGGGTTCAGGTCAAAATTCACCCCTCCACTTT
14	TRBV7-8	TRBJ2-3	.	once	CASSLDRSTDTQYF	TGTGCCAGCAGCCTAGACAGGAGCACAGATACGCAGTATTTT
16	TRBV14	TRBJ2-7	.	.	CASSQPRGPILYEQYF	TGTGCCAGCAGCCAACCCAGGGGCCCCATCTTGTACGAGCAGTACTTC
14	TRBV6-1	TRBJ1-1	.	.	CASSGRGMNTEAFF	TGTGCCAGCAGTGGCCGGGGGATGAACACTGAAGCTTTCTTT
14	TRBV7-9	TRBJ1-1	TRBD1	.	CASSAWTGGTEAFF	TGTGCCAGCAGCGCGTGGACAGGGGGTACTGAAGCTTTCTTT
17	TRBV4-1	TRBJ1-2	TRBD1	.	CASSQGHRTGDKYGYTF	TGCGCCAGCAGCCAAGGGCACAGGACAGGGGATAAATATGGCTACACCTTC
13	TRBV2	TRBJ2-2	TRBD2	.	CASRTGGSGELFF	TGTGCCAGCAGGACGGGAGGTTCCGGGGAGCTGTTTTTT
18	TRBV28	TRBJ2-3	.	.	CASSFSGLGMTSTDTQYF	TGTGCCAGCAGTTTCAGTGGACTGGGAATGACTAGCACAGATACGCAGTATTTT
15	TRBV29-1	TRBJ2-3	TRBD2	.	CSVARGGTSTDTQYF	TGCAGCGTTGCCCGGGGGGGAACTAGCACAGATACGCAGTATTTT
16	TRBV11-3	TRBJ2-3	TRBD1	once	CASSLDHRGGTDTQYF	TGTGCCAGCAGCTTAGACCACAGGGGCGGGACAGATACGCAGTATTTT
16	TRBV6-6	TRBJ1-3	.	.	CASSAGAAVAGNTIYF	TGTGCCAGCAGTGCGGGGGCGGCCGTAGCTGGAAACACCATATATTTT
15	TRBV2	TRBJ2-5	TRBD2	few	CASGPGGGPVETQYF	TGTGCCAGCGGGCCAGGCGGGGGGCCTGTGGAGACCCAGTACTTC
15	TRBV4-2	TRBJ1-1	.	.	CASSQGAGTVPEAFF	TGTGCCAGCAGCCAAGGGGCAGGAACGGTCCCTGAAGCTTTCTTT
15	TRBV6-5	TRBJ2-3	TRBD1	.	CASTPRQGARDTQYF	TGTGCCAGCACCCCCCGACAGGGGGCACGAGATACGCAGTATTTT
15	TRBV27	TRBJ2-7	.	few	CASSSVVGSSYEQYF	TGTGCCAGCAGTTCAGTCGTGGGGAGCTCCTACGAGCAGTACTTC
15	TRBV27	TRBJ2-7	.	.	CASSLSSLGSYEQYF	TGTGCCAGCAGTTTATCTTCTTTGGGGAGCTACGAGCAGTACTTC
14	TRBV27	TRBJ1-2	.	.	CASRRLQTNYGYTF	TGTGCCAGCAGGCGCCTACAGACTAACTATGGCTACACCTTC
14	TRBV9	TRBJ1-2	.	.	CASSVDRINYGYTF	TGCGCCAGCAGCGTAGACAGAATCAACTATGGCTACACCTTC
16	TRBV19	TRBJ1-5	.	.	CASSIGGRSGVQPQHF	TGTGCCAGTAGTATTGGAGGCCGGTCAGGGGTGCAGCCCCAGCATTTT
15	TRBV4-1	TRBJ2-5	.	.	CASSQGGGADETQYF	TGCGCCAGCAGCCAAGGAGGGGGGGCCGACGAGACCCAGTACTTC
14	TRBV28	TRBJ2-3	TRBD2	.	CASSLPGGSGTQYF	TGTGCCAGCAGTTTGCCGGGGGGGAGCGGTACGCAGTATTTT
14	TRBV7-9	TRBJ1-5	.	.	CASSDHRDNQPQHF	TGTGCCAGCAGCGATCACAGGGACAATCAGCCCCAGCATTTT
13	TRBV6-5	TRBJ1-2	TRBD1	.	CATRGQGSGGYTF	TGTGCCACCAGGGGACAGGGGAGTGGTGGCTACACCTTC
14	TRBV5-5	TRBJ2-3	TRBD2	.	CASSQAGAGDTQYF	TGTGCCAGCAGCCAAGCGGGAGCTGGAGATACGCAGTATTTT
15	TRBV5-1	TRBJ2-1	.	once	CASSLASVRYNEQFF	TGCGCCAGCAGCTTGGCCAGCGTTAGATACAATGAGCAGTTCTTC
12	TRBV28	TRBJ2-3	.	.	CASSLATDTQYF	TGTGCCAGCAGTTTGGCCACAGATACGCAGTATTTT
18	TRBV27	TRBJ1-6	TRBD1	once	CASGFRDRGLAYNSPLHF	TGTGCCAGCGGGTTCCGGGACAGGGGGCTCGCCTATAATTCACCCCTCCACTTT
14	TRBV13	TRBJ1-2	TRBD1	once	CASSQQGANYGYTF	TGTGCCAGCAGCCAACAGGGGGCTAACTATGGCTACACCTTC
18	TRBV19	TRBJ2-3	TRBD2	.	CASSPGLAGGLSTDTQYF	TGTGCCAGTAGTCCCGGACTAGCGGGGGGCCTTAGCACAGATACGCAGTATTTT
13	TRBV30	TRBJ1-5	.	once	CAWSYYGDQPQHF	TGTGCCTGGAGCTACTACGGGGATCAGCCCCAGCATTTT
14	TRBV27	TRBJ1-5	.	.	CASRRAGGNQPQHF	TGTGCCAGCAGGCGCGCTGGTGGCAATCAGCCCCAGCATTTT
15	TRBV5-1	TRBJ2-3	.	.	CASSGQGGGTDTQYF	TGCGCCAGCAGCGGCCAGGGAGGAGGCACAGATACGCAGTATTTT
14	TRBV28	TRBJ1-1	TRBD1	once	CASSLRTGATEAFF	TGTGCCAGCAGCCTCCGGACAGGGGCGACTGAAGCTTTCTTT
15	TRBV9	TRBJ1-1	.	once	CASSVTTGQNTEAFF	TGTGCCAGCAGCGTCACAACAGGGCAAAACACTGAAGCTTTCTTT
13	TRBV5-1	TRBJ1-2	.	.	CASRNDTAYGYTF	TGCGCCAGCAGAAACGACACAGCTTATGGCTACACCTTC
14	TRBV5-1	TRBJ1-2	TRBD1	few	CASSSTGISSGYTF	TGCGCCAGCAGCTCGACAGGGATATCGAGCGGCTACACCTTC
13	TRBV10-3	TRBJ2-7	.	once	CAISEGQSYEQYF	TGTGCCATCAGTGAGGGACAGTCTTACGAGCAGTACTTC
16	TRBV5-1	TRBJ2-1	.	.	CASSLPNPSDYNEQFF	TGCGCCAGCAGCTTGCCTAACCCCAGCGACTACAATGAGCAGTTCTTC